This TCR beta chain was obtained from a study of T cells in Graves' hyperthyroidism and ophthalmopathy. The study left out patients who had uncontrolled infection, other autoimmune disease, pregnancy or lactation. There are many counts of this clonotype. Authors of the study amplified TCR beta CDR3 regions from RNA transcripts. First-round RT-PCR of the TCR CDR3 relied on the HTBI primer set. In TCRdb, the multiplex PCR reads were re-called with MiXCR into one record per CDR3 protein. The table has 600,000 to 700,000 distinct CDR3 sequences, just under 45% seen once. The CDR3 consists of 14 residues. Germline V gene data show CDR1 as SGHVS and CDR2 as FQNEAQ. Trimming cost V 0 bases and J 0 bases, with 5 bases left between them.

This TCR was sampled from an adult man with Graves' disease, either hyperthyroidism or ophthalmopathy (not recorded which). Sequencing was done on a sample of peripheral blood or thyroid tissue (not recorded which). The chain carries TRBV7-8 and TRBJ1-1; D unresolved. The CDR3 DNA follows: TGTGCCAGCAGCTTAGCCAGGATGAACACTGAAGCTTTCTTT. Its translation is CASSLARMNTEAFF. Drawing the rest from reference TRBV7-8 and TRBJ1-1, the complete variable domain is GAGVSQSPRYKVAKRGQDVALRCDPISGHVSLFWYQQALGQGPEFLTYFQNEAQLDKSGLPSDRFFAERPEGSVSTLKIQRTQQEDSAVYLCASSLARMNTEAFFGQGTRLTVV.